One sample yielded the 31 T cell receptor beta chains listed below, sequenced in a study of OX40 agonist ivuxolimab in advanced cancers. The assay was immunoSEQ multiplex PCR, and TCRdb's table has in-frame clones only and misses some. The sample shows about 60,000 clones, approximately 83% of them seen only once. Specimen: CD4+ or CD8+ T cells sorted from blood, collected in a trial of the OX40 agonist ivuxolimab. These TCRs come from an adult with an advanced solid tumor such as melanoma, head and neck, liver or kidney cancer.

The chain links TRBV4-1 to TRBJ1-1, with 7 positions matching TRBD1. The CDR3 is made up of 17 amino acids. Germline V gene data show CDR1 as MGHRA and CDR2 as YSYEKL. V lost 3 bases and J lost 0; bases outside the gene matches: 10. The CDR3, as DNA: TGCGCCAGCAGCCACCAACAGGGGACCTTTATGAACACTGAAGCTTTCTTT. As protein: CASSHQQGTFMNTEAFF.

V and J are TRBV28 and TRBJ2-2; maybe TRBD1 (6 bases). The CDR3 is made up of 15 amino acids. Germline assignment: CDR1 MDHEN and CDR2 SYDVKM. The V end lost 3 bases, the J end lost 2 bases, and 10 bases lay between the germline ends. The CDR3: CASSFEGDNTGELFF. CDR3 DNA: TGTGCCAGCAGTTTTGAGGGGGATAACACCGGGGAGCTGTTTTTT.

V and J are TRBV6-1 and TRBJ2-5; 7 nucleotides agree with TRBD1. The DNA end is more similar to TRBJ2-7, so the J call may be wrong. This CDR3 is built from 14 residues. Germline V gene sequence: CDR1 MNHNS, CDR2 SASEGT. The DNA for the CDR3 is TGTGCCAGCAACCCCACAGGGGAAGTCTACGAGCAGTACTTC. Protein sequence: CASNPTGEVYEQYF.

The rearrangement joins TRBV5-6 to TRBJ2-7; no definite D call. Germline CDR1 and CDR2: SGHDT and YYEEEE. Between the trimmed V and J ends, which lost 4 bases and 4 bases, there was a span of 9 bases. CDR3 length equals 12 residues. CDR3 sequence: CASSTVGYEQYF. In DNA form, the CDR3 reads TGTGCCAGCAGCACCGTTGGGTACGAGCAGTACTTC.

In regard to this clone: Other DNA sequences in this sample translate to the same CDR3. This chain's CDR3 is CASSVGTPDTQYF. The CDR3 DNA follows: TGTGCCAGCAGCGTCGGGACCCCAGATACGCAGTATTTT. The rearrangement joins TRBV9 to TRBJ2-3; D is tentatively TRBD1 or TRBD2 (5 bases each). The CDR3 spans 13 residues. Trimming took 2 bases from V and 4 from J, leaving 8 bases between them. Germline V gene lookup returns CDR1 SGDLS and CDR2 YYNGEE.

The chain links TRBV5-6 to TRBJ2-2; either TRBD1 or TRBD2 may fit D (5 bases each). V lost 4 bases to trimming and J lost 10 bases, with 20 bases between them. This CDR3 spans 15 amino acids. Per germline, CDR1 SGHDT and CDR2 YYEEEE. The CDR3 sequence is CASSLGDTGPVELFF. The CDR3 region has the DNA TGTGCCAGCAGCCTGGGAGATACGGGGCCCGTGGAGCTGTTTTTT.

The chain joins TRBV7-9 to TRBJ1-1, with D possibly TRBD1 on 6 matching bases. Germline V gene data show CDR1 as SEHNR and CDR2 as FQNEAQ (reference sequence). With 7 bases removed from V and 2 bases from J, the gap between germline ends came to 20 bases. The CDR3 is 16 amino acids. CDR3 amino acids: CASNGVGGGENTEAFF. DNA of the CDR3: TGTGCCAGCAATGGGGTAGGGGGAGGGGAAAACACTGAAGCTTTCTTT. Full variable domain (rest looked up from reference TRBV7-9 and TRBJ1-1): DTGVSQNPRHKITKRGQNVTFRCDPISEHNRLYWYRQTLGQGPEFLTYFQNEAQLEKSRLLSDRFSAERPKGSFSTLEIQRTEQGDSAMYLCASNGVGGGENTEAFFGQGTRLTVV.

The chain joins TRBV5-4 to TRBJ1-1; D call uncertain. The CDR3 is 13 residues long. Trimming cost V 1 base and J 6 bases, with 10 bases left between them. Germline V gene lookup returns CDR1 SGHNT and CDR2 YYREEE (reference sequence). The CDR3 here is CASSLNRRAEAFF. The CDR3 region has the DNA TGTGCCAGCAGCTTGAACCGTAGGGCTGAAGCTTTCTTT.

V usage is TRBV19 and J usage is TRBJ1-2; 8 bases align to TRBD1. Per germline, CDR1 LNHDA and CDR2 SQIVND (reference sequence). This CDR3 comprises 13 residues. V shed 5 bases, J shed 6 bases, and the junction held 5 bases outside the gene matches. CDR3 in DNA: TGTGCCAGTAGTCGACAGGGGCCGAATGGCTACACCTTC. This codes for CASSRQGPNGYTF.

This sequence joins TRBV5-8 and TRBJ2-2, with TRBD1 matching over 8 bases. With 2 bases clipped from V and 10 bases from J, the junction kept 4 bases outside the gene matches. The germline gives CDR1 SGHTS, CDR2 YDEGEE. CDR3 length equals 13 residues. This CDR3 is CASSFDRGEELFF. CDR3 coding DNA: TGTGCCAGCAGCTTCGACAGGGGAGAGGAGCTGTTTTTT.

The chain carries TRBV19 and TRBJ1-5; possible D gene TRBD1, 5 bases. Deletions cut 1 base from V and 3 bases from J, with 10 bases between. The CDR3 extends over 15 amino acids. Germline CDR1 reads LNHDA; CDR2 reads SQIVND (reference sequence). CDR3: CASSIVGEDNQPQHF. DNA for the CDR3: TGTGCCAGTAGTATAGTGGGGGAAGACAATCAGCCCCAGCATTTT.

This clone was found a few times. The rearrangement uses TRBV7-9 and TRBJ2-3, with 10 bases that match TRBD1. Germline V gene lookup returns CDR1 SEHNR and CDR2 FQNEAQ (reference sequence). This CDR3 has 16 residues. Losses at the gene ends were 8 bases for V and 2 bases for J; bases not matched to a gene: 10. The CDR3, as DNA: TGTGCCAGCCCCGGCCCCGGGACAGGGGACACAGATACGCAGTATTTT. Protein: CASPGPGTGDTDTQYF.

The chain carries TRBV7-2 and TRBJ2-7; D possibly uses TRBD1 or TRBD2 (5 bases each). V lost 5 bases and J 5 bases, leaving 16 bases between the germline ends. The CDR3 is 14 residues long. The germline CDR1 and CDR2 sequences are SGHTA and FQGNSA. This CDR3 reads CASSPYGGANEQYF. In DNA, the CDR3 is TGTGCCAGCAGCCCCTATGGGGGAGCTAACGAGCAGTACTTC.

This chain joins TRBV5-4 and TRBJ1-1; D remains ambiguous. V was pared by 4 bases and J by 3 bases, with 16 bases between. Germline loops: CDR1 SGHNT, CDR2 YYREEE (reference sequence). The CDR3 covers 15 residues. The CDR3 DNA is TGTGCCAGCAGCCCCTACCCGAGTAGAGACACTGAAGCTTTCTTT. It is translated as CASSPYPSRDTEAFF.

This clone was detected once. The rearrangement links TRBV5-4 to TRBJ2-7; TRBD1 matches at 7 bases. Germline CDR1 SGHNT, CDR2 YYREEE (reference sequence). This CDR3 has 15 amino acids. The V segment lost 0 bases and the J segment 8 bases; nucleotides outside the gene matches: 11. CDR3 loop: CASSLAGYMTGQQYF. The CDR3 nucleotides read TGTGCCAGCAGCTTGGCGGGCTATATGACAGGGCAGCAGTACTTC.

CDR3 DNA: TGTGCCAGCAGTGAAGAGGTACGCACTGAAGCTTTCTTT. This codes for CASSEEVRTEAFF. This chain joins TRBV2 and TRBJ1-1; D remains unclear. Germline lookup yields CDR1 SNHLY and CDR2 FYNNEI. This CDR3 comprises 13 residues. The V end lost 1 base, the J end lost 4 bases, and 7 bases lay between the germline ends.

This rearrangement joins TRBV11-3 to TRBJ2-7; D might be TRBD2 (6 bases). Looked up from germline, CDR1 is SGHNT and CDR2 is YENEEA. Deletions cut 4 bases from V and 5 bases from J, with 12 bases between. The CDR3 spans 13 residues. CDR3 sequence: CASSSWGEDEQYF. CDR3 in DNA: TGTGCCAGCAGCTCATGGGGGGAAGACGAGCAGTACTTC.

CDR3 nucleotide sequence: TGTGCCAGCAGCCCGTCCGGGACATTTCCCTACGAGCAGTACTTC. Its protein product is CASSPSGTFPYEQYF. This chain uses TRBV7-6 with TRBJ2-5; the D gene is possibly TRBD1 (6 bases). The assigned J gene may be wrong: the sequence end matches TRBJ2-7 better. The length of the CDR3 is 15 residues. The V gene's germline CDR1 is SGHVS and CDR2 FNYEAQ.

This rearrangement joins TRBV27 to TRBJ2-7; a possible D gene is TRBD1 (6 bases). The CDR3 runs 15 residues. Trimming left V 8 bases short and J 6 bases short, with 23 bases between. CDR1 and CDR2 (germline): MNHEY, SMNVEV (reference sequence). This CDR3 is CASGPITGLVGEQYF. CDR3 sequence (DNA): TGTGCCAGCGGCCCAATAACAGGGCTCGTGGGCGAGCAGTACTTC.

To note about this clone: A read error may account for a junction end that differs from germline. This chain links TRBV28 with TRBJ1-2; D remains unclear. From germline, CDR1 is MDHEN and CDR2 SYDVKM. The CDR3 runs 11 residues. The CDR3 sequence is CASSFLGALLF. CDR3 sequence (DNA): TGTGCCAGCAGTTTCCTGGGAGCCCTACTCTTC.

This clone was picked up one time. This chain joins TRBV5-1 and TRBJ2-1; D is ambiguous. Germline values: CDR1 SGHRS, CDR2 YFSETQ. This CDR3 has 13 residues. V was clipped by 2 bases and J by 10 bases, with 13 bases between them. The CDR3 protein is CASSFAALREQFF. The CDR3, as DNA: TGCGCCAGCAGCTTCGCTGCTCTTAGAGAGCAGTTCTTC. Using reference TRBV5-1 and TRBJ2-1 for the parts outside the CDR3, the full variable domain is KAGVTQTPRYLIKTRGQQVTLSCSPISGHRSVSWYQQTPGQGLQFLFEYFSETQRNKGNFPGRFSGRQFSNSRSEMNVSTLELGDSALYLCASSFAALREQFFGPGTRLTVL.

This chain's CDR3 is CASSLAARGYEQYF. The CDR3 coding sequence is TGTGCCAGCAGCTTAGCCGCCAGGGGTTACGAGCAGTACTTC. The chain has TRBV5-4 and TRBJ2-7; a weak D match, TRBD1 (6 bases). There are 14 residues in the CDR3. Trimming stripped 2 bases from V and 4 bases from J, with 13 bases between. The germline V gene has CDR1 SGHNT and CDR2 YYREEE (reference sequence).

V gene TRBV28 combines with J gene TRBJ1-5; 11 nucleotides line up with TRBD1. The V gene's germline CDR1 is MDHEN and CDR2 SYDVKM. Losses at the gene ends were 2 bases for V and 6 bases for J; bases not matched to a gene: 3. The CDR3 is 15 amino acids. The CDR3, as DNA: TGTGCCAGCAGTTTAGGACAGGGGGCTCGTCAGCCCCAGCATTTT. Translation: CASSLGQGARQPQHF. Supplemented by reference TRBV28 and TRBJ1-5, the full variable domain reads DVKVTQSSRYLVKRTGEKVFLECVQDMDHENMFWYRQDPGLGLRLIYFSYDVKMKEKGDIPEGYSVSREKKERFSLILESASTNQTSMYLCASSLGQGARQPQHFGDGTRLSIL.

This chain uses TRBV5-6 with TRBJ2-1; 9 nucleotides align to TRBD1. The germline CDR1 and CDR2 sequences are SGHDT and YYEEEE. The CDR3 runs 14 residues. The junction had 2 bases not matched to a gene; V was cut back by 4 bases and J by 3 bases. The CDR3 nucleotides are TGTGCCAGCAGCATGGGACAGGGCTACAATGAGCAGTTCTTC. Encoded protein: CASSMGQGYNEQFF. Variable domain in full (rest from reference TRBV5-6 and TRBJ2-1): DAGVTQSPTHLIKTRGQQVTLRCSPKSGHDTVSWYQQALGQGPQFIFQYYEEEERQRGNFPDRFSGHQFPNYSSELNVNALLLGDSALYLCASSMGQGYNEQFFGPGTRLTVL.

The chain has TRBV7-9 and TRBJ2-3, with a weak D call TRBD2 (6 bases). V lost 1 base and J 3 bases, leaving 14 bases between the germline ends. The CDR3 covers 16 residues. Germline values: CDR1 SEHNR, CDR2 FQNEAQ (reference sequence). This CDR3 reads CASSLGGGVGTDTQYF. CDR3 DNA sequence: TGTGCCAGCAGCTTAGGAGGCGGGGTAGGAACAGATACGCAGTATTTT.

V usage is TRBV9 and J usage is TRBJ2-3, with D perhaps matching TRBD1 (6 bases). CDR3 length: 16 amino acids. The V end was cut by 2 bases, the J end by 2 bases, with 15 bases between. Germline V gene data show CDR1 as SGDLS and CDR2 as YYNGEE. This CDR3 reads CASSVFEGVPTDTQYF. The CDR3 DNA reads TGTGCCAGCAGCGTGTTTGAGGGGGTCCCCACAGATACGCAGTATTTT.

This clone occurred once. This sequence joins TRBV5-1 and TRBJ1-2; the D gene is possibly TRBD1 (6 bases). CDR3 length: 17 amino acids. Trimming removed 0 bases at V and 8 bases at J, with 23 bases between. CDR1 and CDR2 from the germline V gene are SGHRS and YFSETQ. The CDR3 loop reads CASSLVTSGVPNGGYTF. CDR3 nucleotides: TGCGCCAGCAGCTTGGTCACCTCAGGGGTCCCCAACGGGGGCTACACCTTC.

The chain is built from TRBV6-6 and TRBJ1-2, with 7 positions matching TRBD1. After removal of 0 bases from V and 4 bases from J, the junction contained 5 bases not matched to a gene. The CDR3 is 15 amino acids. The V gene's germline CDR1 is MNHNY and CDR2 SVGAGI (reference sequence). This CDR3 reads CASSYSSEGAYGYTF. The CDR3 coding sequence is TGTGCCAGCAGTTACTCGAGCGAGGGGGCCTATGGCTACACCTTC.

The chain combines TRBV11-2 with TRBJ2-3, with unresolved D. Germline CDR1 is SGHAT and CDR2 is FQNNGV. The CDR3 length is 16 residues. V was pared by 1 base and J by 0 bases, with 11 bases between. CDR3 sequence (DNA): TGTGCCAGCAGCTTAGTCGTTAGTGCTAGCACAGATACGCAGTATTTT. Residues: CASSLVVSASTDTQYF.

The rearrangement links TRBV10-3 to TRBJ1-1; D gene unclear. The CDR3 consists of 14 residues. Trimming took 5 bases from V and 5 from J, leaving 15 bases between them. Per the germline V gene, CDR1 is ENHRY and CDR2 is SYGVKD. The CDR3 region has the DNA TGTGCCATCAGTCCAGACGTAGGAGGGACTGAAGCTTTCTTT. It encodes CAISPDVGGTEAFF.

The chain carries TRBV7-2 and TRBJ1-1; 10 bases are shared with TRBD1. The CDR3 sequence is 19 residues long. Trimming cost V 2 bases and J 6 bases; bases outside gene matches: 18. Looked up from germline, CDR1 is SGHTA and CDR2 is FQGNSA. CDR3: CASSLPPPGTGEEVAEAFF. The CDR3 nucleotides read TGTGCCAGCAGCTTACCCCCACCCGGGACAGGGGAGGAGGTCGCTGAAGCTTTCTTT.